Each of the 14 T cell receptor beta chains below was sequenced from the same sample in a study of blood T cell repertoires in COVID-19. This table comes from immunoSEQ multiplex PCR, and its TCRdb copy is limited to in-frame clones, with some not included. The data show about 190,000 clones, about nine tenths seen once. Sample: peripheral blood. The receptors originated from a man aged 25-40 years with acute or convalescent COVID-19.

The chain is built from TRBV5-6 and TRBJ1-5, with 8 bases that match TRBD1. The CDR3 runs 15 residues. In germline, CDR1 is SGHDT, CDR2 YYEEEE. V shed 2 bases and J 7 bases; nucleotides not matched to a gene: 8. The CDR3 spells CASSFRQGSGQPQHF. Here the CDR3 DNA reads TGTGCCAGCAGCTTTAGACAGGGGTCGGGACAGCCCCAGCATTTT.

This clone was seen a few times. V and J are TRBV30 and TRBJ2-2, with TRBD1 matching over 7 bases. This CDR3 is built from 15 residues. The J segment lost 6 bases and the V segment lost 7 bases, leaving 14 bases of the junction unmatched. Germline values: CDR1 GTSNPN, CDR2 SVGIG (reference sequence). CDR3 protein: CAYSGQPYGSGELFF. In DNA, the CDR3 is TGTGCCTACTCGGGACAGCCCTACGGGTCCGGGGAGCTGTTTTTT.

The chain is built from TRBV4-2 and TRBJ2-2; 7 bases match TRBD1. V lost 5 bases and J lost 0; bases outside the gene matches: 6. The CDR3 is 16 amino acids. The germline V gene encodes CDR1 LGHNA and CDR2 YNFKEQ. CDR3 coding DNA: TGTGCCAGCAGCGGACAGGACAGCTCGAACACCGGGGAGCTGTTTTTT. It yields the protein CASSGQDSSNTGELFF.

The chain employs TRBV3-1 (or the pseudogene TRBV3-2) and TRBJ2-3; TRBD2 aligns across 14 bases. Per germline, CDR1 LGHDT and CDR2 YNNKEL (reference sequence). The CDR3 spans 18 residues. V lost 0 bases, J lost 0 bases, and 2 bases stayed unmatched. The CDR3, as DNA: TGTGCCAGCAGCCAAGATGGGACTAGCGGGAGTAGCACAGATACGCAGTATTTT. It codes for CASSQDGTSGSSTDTQYF.

The chain joins TRBV5-1 to TRBJ2-1, with 9 bases fitting TRBD1. From germline, CDR1 is SGHRS and CDR2 YFSETQ. J lost 7 bases, V lost 0 bases, and 14 bases had no gene match. The CDR3 sequence is 18 residues long. For the CDR3, the DNA is TGCGCCAGCAGCTTGGTATATTCGACAGGGGGTTTAATTAATGAGCAGTTCTTC. Translating gives CASSLVYSTGGLINEQFF.

This chain connects TRBV9 to TRBJ2-1, with D maybe TRBD2 (5 bases). CDR1 and CDR2 (germline): SGDLS, YYNGEE. V was cut by 3 bases and J by 1 base, with 11 bases left in between. This CDR3 contains 15 residues. The CDR3 protein is CASSAGVGSYNEQFF. DNA for the CDR3: TGTGCCAGCAGCGCCGGGGTGGGGTCCTACAATGAGCAGTTCTTC.

This rearrangement joins TRBV3-1 (or the pseudogene TRBV3-2) to TRBJ2-6; no clear D gene. The germline CDR1 and CDR2 sequences are LGHDT and YNNKEL (reference sequence). Trimming left V 4 bases short and J 5 bases short, with 12 bases between. The CDR3 spans 15 residues. CDR3 in amino acids: CASSPRNIRANVLTF. The CDR3 DNA reads as TGTGCCAGCAGCCCCCGAAACATCCGGGCCAACGTCCTGACTTTC.

This clone was counted only a few times. The rearrangement joins TRBV4-1 to TRBJ2-7; 7 bases agree with TRBD1. J was trimmed by 0 bases and V by 4 bases; bases with no gene match: 3. This CDR3 is 14 amino acids long. Germline CDR1 reads MGHRA; CDR2 reads YSYEKL. CDR3 nucleotides: TGCGCCAGCAGCCTGGGACAGATCTCCTACGAGCAGTACTTC. It encodes CASSLGQISYEQYF.

The V and J genes are TRBV6-5 and TRBJ1-1; 7 nucleotides agree with TRBD1. The V gene end was trimmed by 5 bases and the J gene end by 1 base; junction bases not matched to a gene: 7. The CDR3 has 15 residues. CDR1 is MNHEY, CDR2 SVGAGI, per germline. CDR3 sequence reads: CASSRQTGQNTEAFF. Written as DNA, the CDR3 is TGTGCCAGCAGTCGACAGACAGGGCAGAACACTGAAGCTTTCTTT.

The chain carries TRBV5-4 and TRBJ1-3; D ambiguous. The CDR3 has 16 amino acids. Trimming stripped 0 bases from V and 0 bases from J, with 10 bases between. Germline values: CDR1 SGHNT, CDR2 YYREEE (reference sequence). CDR3 sequence (DNA): TGTGCCAGCAGCTTGGGCGGCAGTAGCTCTGGAAACACCATATATTTT. This encodes CASSLGGSSSGNTIYF.

In DNA form, the CDR3 reads TGTGCCAGTCGAACTAGCGGGGGACCCCCCGATACGCAGTATTTT. Translated: CASRTSGGPPDTQYF. V and J are TRBV6-5 and TRBJ2-3; the match to TRBD2 covers 11 bases. The germline gives CDR1 MNHEY, CDR2 SVGAGI. With V trimmed by 9 bases and J by 6 bases, 11 bases remained unmatched. The length of the CDR3 is 15 residues.

The chain joins TRBV3-1 (or the pseudogene TRBV3-2) to TRBJ1-1; TRBD1 matches 9 bases. CDR1 is LGHDT and CDR2 is YNNKEL in the germline V gene (reference sequence). V trimming: 3 bases; J trimming: 0 bases; junction bases outside the gene matches: 2. CDR3 length: 15 residues. DNA for the CDR3: TGTGCCAGCAGCCAGGGACAGGGTGTGAACACTGAAGCTTTCTTT. Its translation: CASSQGQGVNTEAFF.

V is TRBV29-1 and J is TRBJ1-1; D is perhaps TRBD1 (6 bases). This CDR3 region has 12 residues. Per the germline V gene, CDR1 is SQVTM and CDR2 is ANQGSEA. Trimming took off 8 bases at V and 1 base at J, with 11 bases between the two ends. The CDR3 sequence: CSTGDTNTEAFF. The CDR3 bases are TGCAGCACCGGGGACACGAACACTGAAGCTTTCTTT.

The rearrangement joins TRBV28 to TRBJ1-5; tentative D call: TRBD1 (5 bases). The CDR3 is made up of 15 amino acids. V was cut by 5 bases and J by 0 bases, with 11 bases left in between. Germline V gene data show CDR1 as MDHEN and CDR2 as SYDVKM. CDR3 sequence (DNA): TGTGCCAGCAGTGGTGGCGGACATAGCAATCAGCCCCAGCATTTT. Encoded protein: CASSGGGHSNQPQHF.